Presented here are 19 T cell receptor beta chains from one specimen sequenced in a study of blood T cell repertoires in COVID-19. Sequencing was performed with immunoSEQ multiplex PCR; in TCRdb, only in-frame clones are kept and a portion is missing. The repertoire consists of about 79,000 clones, with 80% to 90% occurring once and the leading ten covering approximately 13%. What was sequenced was peripheral blood. Every receptor here comes from a man in his 70s with active or convalescent COVID-19.

The rearrangement joins TRBV4-2 to TRBJ1-4; possibly TRBD1 for D (5 bases). Germline V gene sequence: CDR1 LGHNA, CDR2 YNFKEQ. This CDR3 has 17 amino acids. V lost 2 bases and J 8 bases, leaving 21 bases between the germline ends. CDR3 residues: CASSQPPGGEGYEKLFF. The CDR3 region has the DNA TGTGCCAGCAGCCAACCCCCGGGAGGGGAGGGTTACGAAAAACTGTTTTTT.

The chain joins TRBV7-2 to TRBJ1-1; 7 bases line up with TRBD1. The CDR3 loop spans 14 amino acids. Germline trimming cut 5 bases from V and 4 bases from J; bases unmatched to any gene: 7. CDR1 and CDR2 (germline): SGHTA, FQGNSA. CDR3 sequence reads: CASSKGQSFTEAFF. In DNA form, the CDR3 reads TGTGCCAGCAGCAAGGGACAGTCCTTCACTGAAGCTTTCTTT.

The chain employs TRBV6-5 and TRBJ2-7; TRBD2 is a possible D gene (5 bases). The CDR3 length is 12 residues. Per germline, CDR1 MNHEY and CDR2 SVGAGI. Trimming took 10 bases from V and 2 from J, leaving 12 bases between them. CDR3 amino acids: CATTAATYEQYF. The CDR3, as DNA: TGTGCCACAACAGCGGCTACCTACGAGCAGTACTTC.

To note about this clone: The junction departs from germline at one end; a sequencing error may be responsible. This chain connects TRBV2 to TRBJ2-7; perhaps TRBD1 as D (5 bases). Germline CDR1 and CDR2: SNHLY and FYNNEI. The CDR3 has 14 residues. CDR3 nucleotide sequence: TGTGCCAGCAGTGAAGACAGGACCAACTACGAGCGGTACTTC. Its translation: CASSEDRTNYERYF.

A few counts support this clone. J is TRBJ2-1 and V is TRBV6-4; 8 nucleotides agree with TRBD2. The CDR3 length is 16 residues. Trimming at V came to 5 bases and at J to 8 bases, leaving 14 bases not matched to a gene. Per the germline V gene, CDR1 is MRHNA and CDR2 is SNTAGT. CDR3 sequence reads: CASSLQSLAVIDEQFF. For the CDR3, the DNA is TGTGCCAGCAGTCTACAATCACTAGCGGTGATAGATGAGCAGTTCTTC.

The chain has TRBV5-4 and TRBJ2-7, with TRBD1 matching 7 bases. The CDR3 consists of 14 residues. Looked up from germline, CDR1 is SGHNT and CDR2 is YYREEE (reference sequence). V trimming: 4 bases; J trimming: 4 bases; junction bases outside the gene matches: 8. Here the CDR3 reads CASSRGQSGYEQYF. The DNA of the CDR3 is TGTGCCAGCAGCAGGGGACAGTCGGGTTACGAGCAGTACTTC. Together with reference TRBV5-4 and TRBJ2-7, the CDR3 gives the full variable domain: ETGVTQSPTHLIKTRGQQVTLRCSSQSGHNTVSWYQQALGQGPQFIFQYYREEENGRGNFPPRFSGLQFPNYSSELNVNALELDDSALYLCASSRGQSGYEQYFGPGTRLTVT.

V and J are TRBV5-1 and TRBJ2-7; 8 bases line up with TRBD2. CDR1 and CDR2 from the germline V gene are SGHRS and YFSETQ. V trimming: 1 base; J trimming: 4 bases; junction bases outside the gene matches: 7. The CDR3 extends over 15 amino acids. The CDR3 protein is CASSLRAGGGYEQYF. CDR3 bases: TGCGCCAGCAGCTTGCGGGCGGGAGGTGGGTACGAGCAGTACTTC.

The V gene is TRBV16, the J gene TRBJ1-2, with 9 bases that match TRBD1. The CDR3 consists of 15 residues. Germline V gene sequence: CDR1 KGHSY, CDR2 FQNENV. J lost 3 bases, V lost 1 base, and 3 bases had no gene match. The CDR3 DNA follows: TGTGCCAGCAGCCAATGGGACAGGGACTACTATGGCTACACCTTC. It yields the protein CASSQWDRDYYGYTF.

This rearrangement joins TRBV5-1 to TRBJ2-7; no reliable D call. With 4 bases removed from V and 5 bases from J, the gap between germline ends came to 13 bases. This CDR3 spans 13 amino acids. Germline CDR1 and CDR2: SGHRS and YFSETQ. CDR3 nucleotide sequence: TGCGCCAGCAGCACGACTTGGGTCCACGAGCAGTACTTC. Translating gives CASSTTWVHEQYF.

The sample holds one count of this clone. The V call is TRBV4-3, the J call TRBJ1-5; 7 positions match TRBD1. The CDR3 totals 13 residues. Trimming cost V 3 bases and J 7 bases; bases outside gene matches: 3. Germline CDR1 reads LGHNA; CDR2 reads YSLEER. CDR3 in DNA: TGCGCCAGCAGCCAGGGACAGACGCAGCCCCAGCATTTT. Its translation: CASSQGQTQPQHF.

The V and J genes are TRBV5-1 and TRBJ1-2; TRBD1 aligns across 7 bases. Trimming took 2 bases from V and 4 from J; bases not matched to a gene: 5. The CDR3 runs 14 residues. Per the germline V gene, CDR1 is SGHRS and CDR2 is YFSETQ. DNA of the CDR3: TGCGCCAGCAGCTTCACAGGGGAGGTCTATGGCTACACCTTC. It codes for CASSFTGEVYGYTF.

The chain links TRBV27 to TRBJ2-2, with 10 bases that match TRBD1. CDR3 size: 16 residues. Trimming took 6 bases from V and 1 from J; bases not matched to a gene: 5. Germline-derived CDR1 and CDR2 are MNHEY and SMNVEV (reference sequence). The CDR3 DNA reads TGTGCCAGCAGCCCCGACAGGGGGCTGAACACCGGGGAGCTGTTTTTT. Protein sequence: CASSPDRGLNTGELFF.

A few counts support this clone. The chain uses TRBV28 and TRBJ2-4; 11 bases map to TRBD2. Looked up from germline, CDR1 is MDHEN and CDR2 is SYDVKM. The trim removed 4 bases at V and 3 bases at J, leaving 11 bases unmatched. This CDR3 is built from 18 residues. CDR3 nucleotide sequence: TGTGCCAGCAGTTATGCTTTACTAGCGGGAGTTGACAAAAACATTCAGTACTTC. Translating gives CASSYALLAGVDKNIQYF.

The CDR3 DNA is TGTGCCAGCAGCGCACCAGGACGGCCGGGACTAGCGGCTTCCTACAATGAGCAGTTCTTC. Encoded protein: CASSAPGRPGLAASYNEQFF. This chain uses TRBV9 with TRBJ2-1, with 11 positions matching TRBD2. The CDR3 has 20 residues. After removal of 3 bases from V and 1 base from J, the junction contained 15 bases not matched to a gene. CDR1 and CDR2 (germline): SGDLS, YYNGEE.

V usage is TRBV19 and J usage is TRBJ1-3; no clear D. CDR3 length equals 14 residues. Germline CDR1 reads LNHDA; CDR2 reads SQIVND (reference sequence). V dropped 7 bases and J dropped 0 bases, with 10 bases sitting between them. The CDR3 DNA sequence: TGTGCCAGTACTAGGCGGAGCTCTGGAAACACCATATATTTT. Translated, it gives CASTRRSSGNTIYF. Filled out from reference TRBV19 and TRBJ1-3, the complete variable domain reads DGGITQSPKYLFRKEGQNVTLSCEQNLNHDAMYWYRQDPGQGLRLIYYSQIVNDFQKGDIAEGYSVSREKKESFPLTVTSAQKNPTAFYLCASTRRSSGNTIYFGEGSWLTVV.

The chain is built from TRBV5-5 and TRBJ2-2, with D perhaps matching TRBD2 (6 bases). V gave up 4 bases and J gave up 7 bases, with 26 bases separating them. The CDR3 runs 18 residues. Germline V gives CDR1 SGHKS, CDR2 YYEKEE (reference sequence). The CDR3 is CASSRGWLAGSYGGELFF. CDR3 sequence (DNA): TGTGCCAGCAGCCGGGGGTGGTTGGCGGGGAGTTACGGCGGGGAGCTGTTTTTT.

The J gene is TRBJ2-2, the V gene TRBV27, with D possibly TRBD1 on 5 matching bases. V was pared by 3 bases and J by 6 bases, with 11 bases between. This CDR3 region has 14 residues. CDR1 is MNHEY, CDR2 SMNVEV, per germline (reference sequence). In DNA, the CDR3 is TGTGCCAGCAGTTTCCGACTGACAGCCGGGGAGCTGTTTTTT. As protein: CASSFRLTAGELFF.

This chain links TRBV18 with TRBJ1-5, with D perhaps TRBD1 (5 bases). Germline values: CDR1 KGHSH, CDR2 LQKENI. This CDR3 comprises 15 residues. The V gene lost 6 bases and the J gene lost 3 bases, with 15 bases spanning the gap. CDR3 loop: CASSPGGVNNQPQHF. The CDR3 DNA sequence: TGTGCCAGCTCCCCGGGGGGGGTGAACAATCAGCCCCAGCATTTT.

This CDR3 is CAVRQGIDTEAFF. DNA of the CDR3: TGTGCCGTCCGACAGGGCATCGACACTGAAGCTTTCTTT. The V and J genes are TRBV10-3 and TRBJ1-1, with 7 bases identical to TRBD1. The CDR3 totals 13 residues. J was trimmed by 3 bases and V by 11 bases; bases with no gene match: 9. Germline V gene lookup returns CDR1 ENHRY and CDR2 SYGVKD.